This T cell receptor beta chain was documented in a study of EBV T-cell therapy then PD-1 blockade in nasopharyngeal carcinoma. The V gene lost 6 bases and the J gene lost 4 bases, with 12 bases spanning the gap. The germline gives CDR1 MNHEY, CDR2 SMNVEV (reference sequence). This CDR3 comprises 13 residues. Time point indicated: 266 days after commencement of treatment, after nivolumab therapy. Described treatment: AdE1-LMPpoly-expanded autologous EBV-specific T-cell therapy followed by anti-PD-1 nivolumab. Assay: immunoSEQ multiplex PCR; the TCRdb copy retains only in-frame clones and omits some. In the table there are fewer than 25,000 clones, around 80% of which are singletons. As to this clone: Its antigen is not identified.

The chain has TRBV27 and TRBJ1-2; no definite D call. This clonotype was obtained from a man aged 35 to 55 with nasopharyngeal carcinoma. This material consisted of CD8+ T cells from blood, taken at day 266 from a patient whose treatment included autologous EBV-specific T cells and nivolumab. This CDR3 is CASSPGNLYGYTF. The CDR3 bases are TGTGCCAGCAGCCCCGGGAACCTCTATGGCTACACCTTC.